This passage covers 8 T cell receptor beta chains from one sample sequenced in a study of a mutant IDH1 vaccine in newly diagnosed glioma. Time point meaning: week 5, during vaccination. Topical imiquimod accompanied each vaccine dose, which consisted of 300 ug of mutant IDH1 20-mer peptide. Their target antigens are unknown. Repertoires were generated with immunoSEQ multiplex PCR, while TCRdb's copy carries only in-frame clones and drops some. The sample lists some 51,000 clones, approximately 78% occurring once. This material consisted of PBMCs, taken from a glioma patient whose treatment included an IDH1 peptide vaccine. The origin of the receptors is a man aged 50 to 60 with glioma.

The V gene is TRBV6-5, the J gene TRBJ1-5; tentatively, D is TRBD1 (5 bases). The germline CDR1 and CDR2 sequences are MNHEY and SVGAGI. The V end lost 1 base, the J end lost 3 bases, and 13 bases lay between the germline ends. This CDR3 is built from 16 residues. As DNA, the CDR3 is TGTGCCAGCAGTTACTGGGGCACAGATCTCAATCAGCCCCAGCATTTT. It specifies CASSYWGTDLNQPQHF.

The chain recombines TRBV30 with TRBJ2-3; a possible D gene is TRBD2 (6 bases). This CDR3 region has 12 residues. V lost 5 bases and J 7 bases, leaving 13 bases between the germline ends. The germline CDR1 and CDR2 sequences are GTSNPN and SVGIG (reference sequence). CDR3: CAWGPGENTQYF. The DNA of the CDR3 is TGTGCCTGGGGACCGGGGGAGAATACGCAGTATTTT.

V gene TRBV10-3 combines with J gene TRBJ2-7, with 8 bases matching TRBD2. V lost 4 bases to trimming and J lost 0 bases; unmatched junction nucleotides: 2. The CDR3 runs 14 residues. Germline lookup yields CDR1 ENHRY and CDR2 SYGVKD. The CDR3 nucleotides read TGTGCCATCAGTGGGCGGGGGGACTCCTACGAGCAGTACTTC. It codes for CAISGRGDSYEQYF.

J is TRBJ2-2 and V is TRBV30; D possibly corresponds to TRBD2 (5 bases). The ends were cut back, 1 base at V and 6 bases at J, with 12 bases in the middle. This CDR3 contains 14 residues. Germline V gene data show CDR1 as GTSNPN and CDR2 as SVGIG (reference sequence). The CDR3 DNA reads TGTGCCTGGAGTGACTGGGGAGTCGCCGGGGAGCTGTTTTTT. As protein: CAWSDWGVAGELFF.

The chain joins TRBV9 to TRBJ1-2; D call uncertain. CDR3 length equals 14 residues. Germline V gene lookup returns CDR1 SGDLS and CDR2 YYNGEE. V dropped 2 bases and J dropped 1 base, with 9 bases sitting between them. The CDR3 DNA is TGTGCCAGCAGCGTGCAGGAGCATAACTATGGCTACACCTTC. Amino acid sequence: CASSVQEHNYGYTF.

V and J are TRBV29-1 and TRBJ2-2; TRBD2 might be the D (7 bases). The CDR3 is 14 amino acids. The V gene's germline CDR1 is SQVTM and CDR2 ANQGSEA. V was clipped by 6 bases and J by 1 base, with 12 bases between them. The DNA of the CDR3 is TGCAGCGTACAGGGAGGGGGGAACACCGGGGAGCTGTTTTTT. Translation: CSVQGGGNTGELFF.

The V and J genes are TRBV5-4 and TRBJ1-2; the D gene is possibly TRBD1 (6 bases). The V gene lost 6 bases and the J gene lost 1 base, with 16 bases spanning the gap. The CDR3 contains 15 residues. Germline CDR1 SGHNT, CDR2 YYREEE (reference sequence). The CDR3 region is CASNMGAGVNYGYTF. The CDR3 nucleotides are TGTGCCAGCAATATGGGGGCAGGAGTTAACTATGGCTACACCTTC.

The genes are TRBV6-5 and TRBJ1-4; D possibly corresponds to TRBD1 (6 bases). CDR1 is MNHEY and CDR2 is SVGAGI in the germline V gene. The CDR3 has 15 amino acids. Trimming cost V 6 bases and J 0 bases, with 11 bases left between them. The CDR3: CASRPGQTTNEKLFF. In DNA, the CDR3 is TGTGCCAGCAGACCCGGACAGACAACTAATGAAAAACTGTTTTTT.